This record looks at one TCR beta chain sequence and its context. The source of the sample is a study of blood T cells in healthy people across ages. At the level of the study: Template-switching capture recovered about one barcoded beta molecule per two T cells.

A second PCR of about 6 to 11 cycles used a sample-barcoded 5' primer and a J-beta primer mix. MiXCR, applied by TCRdb to the 5' RACE reads, yields one record per CDR3 protein. This table has more than 700,000 distinct CDR3 sequences, about 55% appearing once. Deletions cut 0 bases from V and 2 bases from J, with 13 bases between. CDR1 DFQATT and CDR2 SNEGSKA come from the germline V gene (reference sequence). The CDR3 length is 16 residues. The chain carries TRBV20-1 and TRBJ2-2; possibly TRBD1 for D (6 bases). Sequencing used blood. This TCR was recovered from a man older than 75 in good health. CDR3 loop: CSARDRRTVNTGELFF. The CDR3 nucleotides read TGCAGTGCTAGAGATAGGAGGACAGTTAACACCGGGGAGCTGTTTTTT.